These 14 T cell receptor beta chains were sequenced from one sample in a study of T cell repertoires in cytomegalovirus infection (dated by TCRdb to about 2019). Instrument used: Illumina HiSeq 1500. TCRdb reanalyzed the raw reads on its own, using fastp at Q25 for trimming and MiXCR for clone calling, and kept in-frame beta chains. Entries are consolidated by CDR3 protein sequence, retaining the most common genes and DNA. Across this sample there are around 180,000 distinct CDR3 sequences, with 28% seen only once. 30% to 35% of the sample goes to the ten largest clones. The specimen sequenced was PBMCs. The receptor set was obtained from a human donor in good health (CMV status not recorded). Some clones in this sample may be carry-over from other donors' samples.

This clonotype was counted only a few times. The rearrangement joins TRBV7-8 to TRBJ2-1; 7 positions match TRBD2. The CDR3 consists of 17 residues. CDR1 and CDR2 (germline): SGHVS, FQNEAQ. Germline trimming cut 5 bases from V and 4 bases from J; bases unmatched to any gene: 14. In nucleotides, the CDR3 is TGTGCCAGCAGCCCCGGGCGGGAGCGGGGTCCGTACAATGAGCAGTTCTTC. Translating it yields CASSPGRERGPYNEQFF.

The sample holds many counts of this clonotype. V and J are TRBV11-2 and TRBJ1-1; D gene unclear. The CDR3 has 12 residues. V gave up 1 base and J gave up 8 bases, with 8 bases separating them. The germline V gene has CDR1 SGHAT and CDR2 FQNNGV. For the CDR3, the DNA is TGTGCCAGCAGCTTAGGCCAGTCCGAAGCTTTCTTT. Residues: CASSLGQSEAFF.

This clonotype was seen more than once but under ten times. The V gene is TRBV4-2, the J gene TRBJ2-7, with 8 nucleotides matching TRBD2. This CDR3 contains 17 residues. From germline, CDR1 is LGHNA and CDR2 YNFKEQ. After removal of 5 bases from V and 5 bases from J, the junction contained 17 bases not matched to a gene. The CDR3 nucleotides read TGTGCCAGCAGCTACCTCGGGAGGGACACAATCGGCAACGAGCAGTACTTC. Translated: CASSYLGRDTIGNEQYF.

This clonotype was seen repeatedly, ten times or more. The chain is built from TRBV7-2 and TRBJ1-1; tentative D call: TRBD1 (5 bases). CDR1 is SGHTA and CDR2 is FQGNSA in the germline V gene. The CDR3 contains 18 residues. Deletions cut 4 bases from V and 1 base from J, with 22 bases between. The CDR3 DNA reads as TGTGCCAGCAGCTATGTAGCGGGGACCGAGGGATGGAACACTGAAGCTTTCTTT. It yields the protein CASSYVAGTEGWNTEAFF.

In its sample, this clonotype was seen a few times. The genes are TRBV6-6 and TRBJ1-5, with D perhaps matching TRBD1 (6 bases). Trimming shortened V by 7 bases and J by 3 bases, and 25 bases separated the two germline ends. The germline V gene has CDR1 MNHNY and CDR2 SVGAGI (reference sequence). The CDR3 covers 18 residues. The CDR3 DNA is TGTGCCAGCACCGGGGGATCCGGGGACACCGGTTACAATCAGCCCCAGCATTTT. Its translation: CASTGGSGDTGYNQPQHF.

The V call is TRBV19, the J call TRBJ2-3; D unclear. The V gene lost 3 bases and the J gene lost 8 bases, with 21 bases spanning the gap. The CDR3 covers 16 residues. Germline lookup yields CDR1 LNHDA and CDR2 SQIVND (reference sequence). The CDR3 protein is CASSMNPATDTGTQYF. For the CDR3, the DNA is TGTGCCAGTAGTATGAATCCTGCCACAGATACCGGTACGCAGTATTTT.

This clonotype has only a few counts. The chain couples TRBV19 to TRBJ1-1; possibly TRBD1 for D (5 bases). Germline loops: CDR1 LNHDA, CDR2 SQIVND (reference sequence). The CDR3 is made up of 14 amino acids. Trimming took 6 bases from V and 1 from J, leaving 12 bases between them. The CDR3 DNA reads TGTGCCAGTAGCCCCCGGGGGGAGAACACTGAAGCTTTCTTT. It translates to CASSPRGENTEAFF.

This clonotype turned up a few times. The chain uses TRBV4-3 and TRBJ1-2; D gene unclear. Germline CDR1 is LGHNA and CDR2 is YSLEER. CDR3 size: 14 residues. V was clipped by 0 bases and J by 4 bases, with 9 bases between them. Written as DNA, the CDR3 is TGCGCCAGCAGCCAAGACCCAGCCAGCTATGGCTACACCTTC. This gives the protein CASSQDPASYGYTF.

The chain couples TRBV7-3 to TRBJ1-2; TRBD1 is a possible D gene (5 bases). The CDR3 has 15 amino acids. V lost 5 bases, J lost 4 bases, and 17 bases lay in between. In germline, CDR1 is SGHTA, CDR2 FQGTGA. CDR3 region: CASSPEGRALYGYTF. As DNA, the CDR3 is TGTGCCAGCAGCCCCGAAGGCAGGGCCCTCTATGGCTACACCTTC.

The gene calls are TRBV24-1 and TRBJ2-3; D unresolved. V was shortened by 5 bases and J by 4 bases, with 18 bases between the two germline ends. Per the germline V gene, CDR1 is KGHDR and CDR2 is SFDVKD. This CDR3 comprises 16 residues. CDR3 protein: CATSGSEDGQADTQYF. CDR3 bases: TGTGCCACCAGTGGCTCTGAGGACGGCCAGGCAGATACGCAGTATTTT.

This chain joins TRBV28 and TRBJ2-3; unclear D gene. V lost 10 bases and J lost 0, with 17 bases in between. The CDR3 runs to 15 residues. The germline V gene encodes CDR1 MDHEN and CDR2 SYDVKM. Written as DNA, the CDR3 is TGTGCCATCCAGACCCGTTCCACTAGCACAGATACGCAGTATTTT. It translates to CAIQTRSTSTDTQYF.

V is TRBV12-5 and J is TRBJ1-2, with TRBD1 identical over 7 bases. In germline, CDR1 is LGHNT, CDR2 FRNRAP. The CDR3 has 17 amino acids. V gave up 5 bases and J gave up 0 bases; unmatched junction bases: 12. Here the CDR3 reads CASGTPGQLLSNYGYTF. Written as DNA, the CDR3 is TGTGCTAGTGGTACACCGGGACAGCTGTTATCTAACTATGGCTACACCTTC.

This clonotype has just a few counts. The chain couples TRBV20-1 to TRBJ2-3; D not certain. Germline V gene lookup returns CDR1 DFQATT and CDR2 SNEGSKA (reference sequence). Trimming cost V 1 base and J 2 bases, with 13 bases left between them. The CDR3 covers 15 residues. The chain's CDR3 is CSARALEGNTDTQYF. CDR3 coding DNA: TGCAGTGCTAGAGCCCTGGAAGGCAACACAGATACGCAGTATTTT.

The J gene is TRBJ1-1, the V gene TRBV7-2; D might be TRBD1 (6 bases). The ends were cut back, 5 bases at V and 2 bases at J, with 15 bases in the middle. Germline V gene lookup returns CDR1 SGHTA and CDR2 FQGNSA. The length of the CDR3 is 15 residues. The CDR3 DNA is TGTGCCAGCAGCATCCGTGACAGGAGTAACACTGAAGCTTTCTTT. Residues: CASSIRDRSNTEAFF.